The sequence of this T cell receptor (beta chain) was determined in a study of PD-1 blockade in mismatch repair-deficient tumors. Whole-study results and caveats: Tumor-resident clones, often undetectable pretreatment in blood, expanded then contracted after pembrolizumab.

The CDR3 has 15 amino acids. With 0 bases removed from V and 2 bases from J, the gap between germline ends came to 8 bases. The germline V gene has CDR1 MNHNY and CDR2 SVGAGI (reference sequence). Notes on this clone: Its antigen is not known.

Sequencing was performed with immunoSEQ multiplex PCR; in TCRdb, only in-frame clones are kept and a portion is missing. The sample records tens of thousands of clones, 88% being singletons. Every patient had mismatch repair deficiency by PCR or immunohistochemistry. The TCR-sequenced patients were a few responders to pembrolizumab. This TCR was recovered from an adult with mismatch repair-deficient cancer. The chain combines TRBV6-6 with TRBJ2-1, with unresolved D. Sequencing was performed on peripheral blood, taken 52 weeks after starting pembrolizumab. CDR3 nucleotide sequence: TGTGCCAGCAGTTACTCGAAGTCCACCTACAATGAGCAGTTCTTC. This codes for CASSYSKSTYNEQFF.